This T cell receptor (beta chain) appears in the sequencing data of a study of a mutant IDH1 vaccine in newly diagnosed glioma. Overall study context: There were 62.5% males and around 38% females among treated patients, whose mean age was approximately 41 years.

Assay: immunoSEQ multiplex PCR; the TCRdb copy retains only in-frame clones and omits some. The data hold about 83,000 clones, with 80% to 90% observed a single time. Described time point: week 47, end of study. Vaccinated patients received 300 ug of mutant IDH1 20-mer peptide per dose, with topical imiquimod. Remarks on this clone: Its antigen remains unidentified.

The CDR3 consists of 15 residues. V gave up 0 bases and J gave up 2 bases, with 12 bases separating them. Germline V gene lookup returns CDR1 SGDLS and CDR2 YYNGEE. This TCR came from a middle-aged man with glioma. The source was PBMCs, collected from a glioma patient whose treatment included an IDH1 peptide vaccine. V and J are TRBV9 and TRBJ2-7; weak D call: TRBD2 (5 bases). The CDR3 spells CASSVDVGVPYEQYF. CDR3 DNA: TGTGCCAGCAGCGTAGATGTGGGAGTCCCCTACGAGCAGTACTTC.